Here is one T cell receptor (beta chain) with its context. Its target is not known. Repertoires were generated with immunoSEQ multiplex PCR, while TCRdb's copy carries only in-frame clones and drops some. Of tens of thousands of clones listed, around 90% are singletons. The sample's time point: cycle 4 day 1 (C4D1), after more than five weeks of nivolumab. With no exception, relapse followed autologous stem cell transplantation in all patients, and brentuximab vedotin exposure varied. This sample stems from a study of PD-1 blockade in classical Hodgkin lymphoma. CDR1 MDHEN and CDR2 SYDVKM come from the germline V gene. This CDR3 region has 15 residues. V gave up 5 bases and J gave up 8 bases; unmatched junction bases: 11. Study-level points and caveats: Some patients started nivolumab under 1 year after ASCT, and they were excluded.

This receptor was taken from a human donor with classical Hodgkin lymphoma. J is TRBJ1-4 and V is TRBV28, with 7 bases matching TRBD1. Source: peripheral blood mononuclear cells (PBMCs), taken before the fourth cycle of nivolumab. CDR3 amino acids: CASSPRQGFGEKLFF. The CDR3 DNA reads TGTGCCAGCAGTCCTCGACAGGGTTTCGGCGAAAAACTGTTTTTT.